This TCR beta chain was sequenced during a study of T-cell reconstitution after alpha-beta-depleted transplantation in children. The study's findings and limits: About two months after transplant, alpha-beta T cells reportedly came from several hundred expanded graft clones. High day-60 TCRbeta diversity in some patients came from surviving recipient T cells and thymic progenitors. T-cell counts and diversity at one year post-transplant came mainly from newly produced T cells.

TCRbeta library preparation incorporated unique molecular identifiers. A single record per CDR3 protein comes from TCRdb applying MiXCR to the PCR reads. The sample has around 450,000 distinct CDR3 sequences, roughly 10% seen once. A word on this clonotype: Its antigen is not identified.

This CDR3 has 16 residues. V dropped 0 bases and J dropped 1; count of bases not matched to a gene: 1. CDR1 is DFQATT, CDR2 SNEGSKA, per germline (reference sequence). The origin of this receptor is a child younger than 10 with inherited bone marrow failure, due to receive a stem cell transplant. The specimen was PBMCs, collected before TCRalphabeta/CD19-depleted stem cell transplant. The genes are TRBV20-1 and TRBJ2-1; 12 nucleotides line up with TRBD2. Written as DNA, the CDR3 is TGCAGTGCTAGAGAAACTAGCGGGAGGTCCTACAATGAGCAGTTCTTC. Translating gives CSARETSGRSYNEQFF.